This T cell receptor (beta chain) was identified in a study of memory CD4+ T cells and cytomegalovirus serostatus. CDR3 size: 13 residues. Trimming shortened V by 4 bases and J by 7 bases, and 13 bases separated the two germline ends. From germline, CDR1 is SQVTM and CDR2 ANQGSEA. TCRdb's copy holds only in-frame clones and misses some; the assay was immunoSEQ multiplex PCR. The sample lists tens of thousands of clones; under 80% were seen once. Single viable CD3+CD4+CD8-CD45RO+ cells were sorted as the memory CD4+ T cells. The specimen was memory CD4+ T cells from blood. The gene calls are TRBV29-1 and TRBJ2-2; maybe TRBD1 (5 bases). This TCR derives from an adult in good health and CMV-seronegative. Some clones in this sample may be carry-over from other donors' samples. The CDR3 DNA reads as TGCAGCGTTGCTCTGGGGCAGCTCGGGGAGCTGTTTTTT. As protein: CSVALGQLGELFF.